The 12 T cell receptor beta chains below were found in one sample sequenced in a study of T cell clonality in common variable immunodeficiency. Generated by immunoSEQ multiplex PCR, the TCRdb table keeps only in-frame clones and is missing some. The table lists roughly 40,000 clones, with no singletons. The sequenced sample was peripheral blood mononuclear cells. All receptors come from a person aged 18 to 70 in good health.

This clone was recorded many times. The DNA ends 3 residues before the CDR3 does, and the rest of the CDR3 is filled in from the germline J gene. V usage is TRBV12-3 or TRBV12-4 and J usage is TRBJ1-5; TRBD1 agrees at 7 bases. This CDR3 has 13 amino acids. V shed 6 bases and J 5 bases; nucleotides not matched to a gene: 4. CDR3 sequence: CASSVGQYQPQHF. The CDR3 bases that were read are TGTGCCAGCAGCGTGGGACAGTATCAGCCC.

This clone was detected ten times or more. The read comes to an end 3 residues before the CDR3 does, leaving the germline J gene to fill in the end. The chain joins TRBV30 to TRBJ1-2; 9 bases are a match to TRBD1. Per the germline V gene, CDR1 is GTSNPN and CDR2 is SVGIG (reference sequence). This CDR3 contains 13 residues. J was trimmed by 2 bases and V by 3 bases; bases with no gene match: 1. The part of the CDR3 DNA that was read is TGTGCCTGGAGCGGGACAGGGAACTATGGC. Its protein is CAWSGTGNYG. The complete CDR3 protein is CAWSGTGNYGYTF.

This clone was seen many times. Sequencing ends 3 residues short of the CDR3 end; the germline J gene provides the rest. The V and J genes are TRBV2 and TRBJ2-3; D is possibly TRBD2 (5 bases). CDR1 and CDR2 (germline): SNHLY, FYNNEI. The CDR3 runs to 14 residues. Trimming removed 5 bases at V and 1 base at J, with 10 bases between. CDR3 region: CASSIGLRTDTQYF. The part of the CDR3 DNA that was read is TGTGCCAGCAGTATCGGACTCCGCACAGATACG.

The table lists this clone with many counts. CDR3 DNA (partial): TGCGCCAGCAGCTTGTTGGGGGCGCGCAACGAG. Amino acids: CASSLLGARNE. From start to end, the CDR3 is CASSLLGARNEQYF. The V gene is TRBV5-1, the J gene TRBJ2-7; D might be TRBD1 (6 bases). Read coverage stops 3 residues before the CDR3 terminus; the germline J gene supplies the remainder. V was clipped by 1 base and J by 5 bases, with 13 bases between them. This CDR3 spans 14 amino acids. CDR1 is SGHRS and CDR2 is YFSETQ in the germline V gene.

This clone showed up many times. The sequenced part of the CDR3 DNA is TGTGCCAGTAGTCCCCAGGGCGCCTACTATGGC. Encoded protein: CASSPQGAYYG. The whole CDR3 sequence is CASSPQGAYYGYTF. The chain uses TRBV19 and TRBJ1-2; weak D call: TRBD1 (5 bases). Read coverage stops 3 residues before the CDR3 terminus; the germline J gene supplies the remainder. Germline CDR1 reads LNHDA; CDR2 reads SQIVND (reference sequence). The CDR3 consists of 14 residues. With 5 bases removed from V and 3 bases from J, the gap between germline ends came to 13 bases.

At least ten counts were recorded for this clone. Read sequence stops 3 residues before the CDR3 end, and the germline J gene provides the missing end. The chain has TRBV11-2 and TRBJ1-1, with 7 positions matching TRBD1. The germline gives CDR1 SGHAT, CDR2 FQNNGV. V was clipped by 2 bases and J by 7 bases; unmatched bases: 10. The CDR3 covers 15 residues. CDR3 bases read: TGTGCCAGCAGCTTACGGAGGGGGCCATCGAATGAA. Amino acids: CASSLRRGPSNE. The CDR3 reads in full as CASSLRRGPSNEAFF.

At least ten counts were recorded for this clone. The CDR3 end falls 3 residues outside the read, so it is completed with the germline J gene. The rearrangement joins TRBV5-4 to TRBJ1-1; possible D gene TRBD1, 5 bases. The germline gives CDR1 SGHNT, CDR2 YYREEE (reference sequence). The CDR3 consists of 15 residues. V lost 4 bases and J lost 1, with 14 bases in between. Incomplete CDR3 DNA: TGTGCCAGCAGCAACGAACAGGAGACGAACACTGAA. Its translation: CASSNEQETNTE. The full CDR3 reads CASSNEQETNTEAFF.

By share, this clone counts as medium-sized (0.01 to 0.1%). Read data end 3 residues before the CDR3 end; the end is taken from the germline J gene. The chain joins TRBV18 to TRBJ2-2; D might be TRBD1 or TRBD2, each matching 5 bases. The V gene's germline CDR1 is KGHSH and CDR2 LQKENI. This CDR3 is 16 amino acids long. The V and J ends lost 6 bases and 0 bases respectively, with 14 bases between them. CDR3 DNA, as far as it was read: TGTGCCAGCTCGCGAGGGCGACAGACGAACACCGGGGAG. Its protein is CASSRGRQTNTGE. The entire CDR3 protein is CASSRGRQTNTGELFF.

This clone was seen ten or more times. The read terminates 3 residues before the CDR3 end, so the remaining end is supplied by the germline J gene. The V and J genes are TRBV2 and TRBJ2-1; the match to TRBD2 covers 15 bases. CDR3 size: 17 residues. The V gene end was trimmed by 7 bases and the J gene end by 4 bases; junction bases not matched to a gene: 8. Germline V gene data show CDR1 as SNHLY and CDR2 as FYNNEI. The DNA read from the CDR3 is TGTGCCAGCAAAAGGACTAGCGGGAGGGCCTTTTACAATGAG. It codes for CASKRTSGRAFYNE. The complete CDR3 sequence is CASKRTSGRAFYNEQFF. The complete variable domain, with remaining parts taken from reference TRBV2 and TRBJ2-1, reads EPEVTQTPSHQVTQMGQEVILRCVPISNHLYFYWYRQILGQKVEFLVSFYNNEISEKSEIFDDQFSVERPDGSNFTLKIRSTKLEDSAMYFCASKRTSGRAFYNEQFFGPGTRLTVL.

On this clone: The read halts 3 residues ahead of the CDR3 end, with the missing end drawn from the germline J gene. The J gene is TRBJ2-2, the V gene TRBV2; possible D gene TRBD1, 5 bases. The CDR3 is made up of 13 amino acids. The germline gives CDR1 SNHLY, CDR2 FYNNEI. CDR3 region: CASSEEQGSELFF. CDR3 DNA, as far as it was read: TGTGCCAGCAGTGAAGAGCAGGGCTCCGAG.

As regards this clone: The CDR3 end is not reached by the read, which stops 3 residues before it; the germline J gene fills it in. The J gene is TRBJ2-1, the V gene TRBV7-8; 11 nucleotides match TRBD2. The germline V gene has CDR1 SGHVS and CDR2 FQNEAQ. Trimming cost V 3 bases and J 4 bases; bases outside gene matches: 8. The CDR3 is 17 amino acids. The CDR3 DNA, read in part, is TGTGCCAGCAGCTTCGTAGCGGGGGGGTTAAAATACAATGAG. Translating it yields CASSFVAGGLKYNE. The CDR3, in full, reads CASSFVAGGLKYNEQFF.

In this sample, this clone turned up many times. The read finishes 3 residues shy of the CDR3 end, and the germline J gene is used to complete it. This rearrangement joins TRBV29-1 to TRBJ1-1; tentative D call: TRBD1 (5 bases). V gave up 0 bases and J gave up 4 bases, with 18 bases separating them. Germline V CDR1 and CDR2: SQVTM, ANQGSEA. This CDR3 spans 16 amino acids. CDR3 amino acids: CSVEDPRRGVGTEAFF. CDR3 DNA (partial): TGCAGCGTTGAAGACCCCAGGCGGGGGGTGGGCACTGAA.